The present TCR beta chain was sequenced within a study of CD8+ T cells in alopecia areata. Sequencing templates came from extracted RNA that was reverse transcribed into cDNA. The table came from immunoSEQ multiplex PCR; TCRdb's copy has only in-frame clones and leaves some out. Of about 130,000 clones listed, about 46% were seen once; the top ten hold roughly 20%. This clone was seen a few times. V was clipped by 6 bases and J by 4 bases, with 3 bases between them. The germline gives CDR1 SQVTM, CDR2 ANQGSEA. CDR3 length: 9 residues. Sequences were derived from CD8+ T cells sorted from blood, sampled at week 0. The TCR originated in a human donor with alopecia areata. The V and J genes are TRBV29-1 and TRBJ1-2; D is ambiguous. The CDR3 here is CSVAYGYTF. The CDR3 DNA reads TGCAGCGTGGCCTATGGCTACACCTTC.